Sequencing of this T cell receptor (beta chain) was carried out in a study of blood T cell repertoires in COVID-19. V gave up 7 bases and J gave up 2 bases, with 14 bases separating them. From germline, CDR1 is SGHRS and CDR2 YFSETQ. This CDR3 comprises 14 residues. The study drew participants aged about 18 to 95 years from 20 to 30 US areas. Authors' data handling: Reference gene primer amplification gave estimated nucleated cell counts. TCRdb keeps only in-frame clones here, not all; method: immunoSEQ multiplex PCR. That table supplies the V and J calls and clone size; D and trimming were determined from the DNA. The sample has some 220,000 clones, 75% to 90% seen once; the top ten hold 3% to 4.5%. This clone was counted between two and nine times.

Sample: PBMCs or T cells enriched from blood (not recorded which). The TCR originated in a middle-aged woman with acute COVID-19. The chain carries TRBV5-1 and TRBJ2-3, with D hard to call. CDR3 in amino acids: CASSPLGPTDTQYF. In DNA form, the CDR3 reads TGCGCCAGCTCGCCTCTAGGCCCCACAGATACGCAGTATTTT. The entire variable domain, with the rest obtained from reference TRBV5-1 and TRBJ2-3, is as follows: KAGVTQTPRYLIKTRGQQVTLSCSPISGHRSVSWYQQTPGQGLQFLFEYFSETQRNKGNFPGRFSGRQFSNSRSEMNVSTLELGDSALYLCASSPLGPTDTQYFGPGTRLTVL.